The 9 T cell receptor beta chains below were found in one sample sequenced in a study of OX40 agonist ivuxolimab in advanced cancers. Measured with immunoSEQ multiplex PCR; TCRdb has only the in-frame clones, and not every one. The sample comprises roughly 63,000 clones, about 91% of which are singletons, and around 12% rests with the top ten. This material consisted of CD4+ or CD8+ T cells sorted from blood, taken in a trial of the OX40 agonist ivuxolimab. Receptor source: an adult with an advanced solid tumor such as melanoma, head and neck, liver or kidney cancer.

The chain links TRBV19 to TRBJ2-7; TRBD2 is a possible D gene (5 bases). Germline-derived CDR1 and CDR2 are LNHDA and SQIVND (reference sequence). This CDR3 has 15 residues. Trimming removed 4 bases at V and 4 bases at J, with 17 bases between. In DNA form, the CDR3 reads TGTGCCAGTAGTACCTTAAGCGGTGCCTTGTACGAGCAGTACTTC. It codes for CASSTLSGALYEQYF.

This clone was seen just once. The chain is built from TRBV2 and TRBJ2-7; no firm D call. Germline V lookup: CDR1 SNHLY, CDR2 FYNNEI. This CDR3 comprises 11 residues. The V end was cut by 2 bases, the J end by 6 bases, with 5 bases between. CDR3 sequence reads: CASSEWPEQYF. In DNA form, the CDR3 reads TGTGCCAGCAGTGAATGGCCCGAGCAGTACTTC.

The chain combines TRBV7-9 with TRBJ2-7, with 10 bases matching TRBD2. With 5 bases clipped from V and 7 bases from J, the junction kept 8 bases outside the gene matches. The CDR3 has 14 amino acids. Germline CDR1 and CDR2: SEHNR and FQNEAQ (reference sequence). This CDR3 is CASSVTAGGWEQYF. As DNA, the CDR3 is TGTGCCAGCAGCGTAACAGCGGGAGGGTGGGAGCAGTACTTC.

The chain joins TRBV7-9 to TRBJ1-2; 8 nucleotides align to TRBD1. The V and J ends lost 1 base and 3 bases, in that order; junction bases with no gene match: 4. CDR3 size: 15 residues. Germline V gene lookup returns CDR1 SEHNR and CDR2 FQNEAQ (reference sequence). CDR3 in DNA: TGTGCCAGCAGCTTAGATCCAGGGGGCTACTATGGCTACACCTTC. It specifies CASSLDPGGYYGYTF.

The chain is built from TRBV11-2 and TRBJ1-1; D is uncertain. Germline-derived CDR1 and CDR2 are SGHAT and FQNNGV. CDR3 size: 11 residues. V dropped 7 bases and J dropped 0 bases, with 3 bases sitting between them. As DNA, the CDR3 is TGTGCCAGCACACTGAACACTGAAGCTTTCTTT. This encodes CASTLNTEAFF.

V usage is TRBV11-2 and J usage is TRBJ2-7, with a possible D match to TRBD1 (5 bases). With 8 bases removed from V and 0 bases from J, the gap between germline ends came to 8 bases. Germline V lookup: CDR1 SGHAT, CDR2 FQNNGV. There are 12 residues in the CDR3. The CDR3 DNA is TGTGCCAGCCAGGGCCTCTCCTACGAGCAGTACTTC. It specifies CASQGLSYEQYF.

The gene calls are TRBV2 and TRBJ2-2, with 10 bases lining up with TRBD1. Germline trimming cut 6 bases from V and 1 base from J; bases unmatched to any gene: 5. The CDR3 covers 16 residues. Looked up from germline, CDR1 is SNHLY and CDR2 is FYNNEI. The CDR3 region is CASRDRGRLNTGELFF. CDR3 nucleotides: TGTGCCAGCAGAGACAGGGGGCGGTTGAACACCGGGGAGCTGTTTTTT.

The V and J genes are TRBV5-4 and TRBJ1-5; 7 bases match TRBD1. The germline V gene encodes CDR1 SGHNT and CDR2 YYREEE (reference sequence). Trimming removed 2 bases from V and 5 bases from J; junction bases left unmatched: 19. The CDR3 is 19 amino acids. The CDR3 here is CASSFWDTSGPGGDQPQHF. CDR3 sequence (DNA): TGTGCCAGCAGCTTTTGGGATACCTCGGGCCCAGGGGGAGATCAGCCCCAGCATTTT.

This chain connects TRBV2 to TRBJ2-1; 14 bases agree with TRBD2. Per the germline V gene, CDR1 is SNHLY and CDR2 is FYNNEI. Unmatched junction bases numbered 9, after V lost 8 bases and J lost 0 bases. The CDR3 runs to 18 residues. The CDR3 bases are TGTGCCAGCCAAGGGACTAGCGGGAGAGTGGGCTCCTACAATGAGCAGTTCTTC. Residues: CASQGTSGRVGSYNEQFF. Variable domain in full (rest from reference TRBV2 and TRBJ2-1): EPEVTQTPSHQVTQMGQEVILRCVPISNHLYFYWYRQILGQKVEFLVSFYNNEISEKSEIFDDQFSVERPDGSNFTLKIRSTKLEDSAMYFCASQGTSGRVGSYNEQFFGPGTRLTVL.